These 24 T cell receptor beta chains share one sample of origin, sequenced in a study of spatial heterogeneity in lung cancer. Specified time point: sample taken at primary tumor resection. TCRdb re-analysed the 5' RACE reads in MiXCR, keeping a single row per CDR3 protein. The profile shows over 3,500 distinct CDR3 sequences, about 9% of them singletons. The specimen comprised normal lung tissue next to the tumor, sampled at surgery. The receptor source for this set is a female donor with early-stage non-small cell lung cancer.

This clonotype appeared a few times. This chain uses TRBV20-1 with TRBJ1-4, with D tentatively TRBD1 (5 bases). Germline V gene lookup returns CDR1 DFQATT and CDR2 SNEGSKA (reference sequence). V was pared by 3 bases and J by 8 bases, with 13 bases between. The CDR3 is 13 residues long. The DNA of the CDR3 is TGCAGTGCTAGCGAGGGGCTGGAGGAAAAACTGTTTTTT. Protein sequence: CSASEGLEEKLFF.

This clonotype was detected a few times. V is TRBV18 and J is TRBJ2-7; 7 bases line up with TRBD2. The CDR3 is 16 amino acids. Germline V gene lookup returns CDR1 KGHSH and CDR2 LQKENI. After removal of 5 bases from V and 5 bases from J, the junction contained 15 bases not matched to a gene. As DNA, the CDR3 is TGTGCCAGCTCATCCAGGGAGGGAATGGAGCGGGACGAGCAGTACTTC. It specifies CASSSREGMERDEQYF.

J is TRBJ2-2 and V is TRBV11-1; 12 bases match TRBD2. This CDR3 comprises 16 residues. Germline V lookup: CDR1 SGHAT, CDR2 FQDESV (reference sequence). V was clipped by 0 bases and J by 4 bases; unmatched bases: 0. Here the CDR3 reads CASSLATSGGTGELFF. CDR3 coding DNA: TGTGCCAGCAGCTTAGCGACTAGCGGGGGCACCGGGGAGCTGTTTTTT. The entire variable domain, with the rest obtained from reference TRBV11-1 and TRBJ2-2, is as follows: EAEVAQSPRYKITEKSQAVAFWCDPISGHATLYWYRQILGQGPELLVQFQDESVVDDSQLPKDRFSAERLKGVDSTLKIQPAELGDSAMYLCASSLATSGGTGELFFGEGSRLTVL.

This clonotype is classed as medium-sized. The V and J genes are TRBV12-3 or TRBV12-4 and TRBJ1-2; 7 bases agree with TRBD1. The ends lost 8 bases at V and 4 bases at J; junction bases unmatched: 10. This CDR3 contains 14 residues. CDR3 sequence (DNA): TGTGCCAGCCTGAACCAAGGGGGCACCTATGGCTACACCTTC. Encoded protein: CASLNQGGTYGYTF.

This clonotype is labeled as medium-sized. The CDR3 is CAISMDRNSNQPQHF. CDR3 DNA sequence: TGTGCCATCAGTATGGACAGAAATAGCAATCAGCCCCAGCATTTT. The V and J genes are TRBV10-3 and TRBJ1-5; weak D call: TRBD1 (6 bases). This CDR3 has 15 amino acids. Germline lookup yields CDR1 ENHRY and CDR2 SYGVKD. The V gene lost 5 bases and the J gene lost 0 bases, with 11 bases spanning the gap.

By frequency in the sample, this clonotype is medium-sized. The chain combines TRBV28 with TRBJ2-1; 7 nucleotides match TRBD2. Losses at the gene ends were 6 bases for V and 7 bases for J; bases not matched to a gene: 6. Germline loops: CDR1 MDHEN, CDR2 SYDVKM. The CDR3 spans 13 residues. CDR3 amino acids: CASRSGKYNEQFF. CDR3 in DNA: TGTGCCAGCAGAAGCGGGAAGTATAATGAGCAGTTCTTC.

The chain joins TRBV29-1 to TRBJ1-2; no firm D call. The V end was cut by 6 bases, the J end by 5 bases, with 13 bases between. Germline V gene lookup returns CDR1 SQVTM and CDR2 ANQGSEA. The CDR3 runs to 12 residues. As DNA, the CDR3 is TGCAGCGTATTGAGTGTGGATTATGGCTACACCTTC. Translated, it gives CSVLSVDYGYTF.

This clonotype was observed many times. The chain couples TRBV4-2 to TRBJ2-3, with 16 bases lining up with TRBD2. With V trimmed by 3 bases and J by 3 bases, 12 bases remained unmatched. In germline, CDR1 is LGHNA, CDR2 YNFKEQ. The CDR3 is made up of 20 amino acids. The CDR3 nucleotides read TGTGCCAGCAGCCAGGAAGGGACTAGCGGGAGGGCCGTGGCTACAGATACGCAGTATTTT. This encodes CASSQEGTSGRAVATDTQYF.

The genes are TRBV4-1 and TRBJ2-3; D unclear. Germline lookup yields CDR1 MGHRA and CDR2 YSYEKL. Trimming pared 2 bases from V and 10 bases from J, leaving 13 bases between. The CDR3 loop spans 13 amino acids. CDR3 sequence (DNA): TGCGCCAGCAGCCAACCCAAGTCGAACCCGCAGTATTTT. Amino acids: CASSQPKSNPQYF.

By proportion, this clonotype is medium-sized. The V gene is TRBV19, the J gene TRBJ1-2; the D gene is possibly TRBD1 (5 bases). Per germline, CDR1 LNHDA and CDR2 SQIVND (reference sequence). Trimming stripped 2 bases from V and 2 bases from J, with 12 bases between. The CDR3 length is 15 residues. The CDR3 DNA sequence: TGTGCCAGTAGTATATCGAGGGGCACCAACTATGGCTACACCTTC. Its translation: CASSISRGTNYGYTF.

Relative to its sample, this clonotype is medium-sized. The chain has TRBV6-1 and TRBJ1-1, with D maybe TRBD1 (5 bases). The CDR3 has 10 residues. V lost 5 bases, J lost 8 bases, and 6 bases lay in between. Germline CDR1 reads MNHNS; CDR2 reads SASEGT. The CDR3 region is CASSRDEAFF. CDR3 bases: TGTGCCAGCAGTCGGGACGAAGCTTTCTTT.

This clonotype was recorded at least ten times. This chain uses TRBV7-2 with TRBJ2-4; D is perhaps TRBD1 (6 bases). This CDR3 region has 15 residues. Trimming stripped 6 bases from V and 9 bases from J, with 21 bases between. CDR1 and CDR2 (germline): SGHTA, FQGNSA. The CDR3 loop reads CASRAFSGASGIQYF. Written as DNA, the CDR3 is TGTGCCAGCAGAGCTTTTTCAGGGGCCTCGGGCATTCAGTACTTC.

This clonotype is medium-sized within its sample. The V gene is TRBV7-2, the J gene TRBJ2-5; no reliable D call. The germline V and J ends were trimmed by 8 bases and 4 bases, with 5 bases remaining between them. The CDR3 length is 10 residues. Germline V gene lookup returns CDR1 SGHTA and CDR2 FQGNSA. CDR3 region: CASGVETQYF. CDR3 DNA: TGTGCCAGCGGAGTAGAGACCCAGTACTTC.

By its share, this clonotype is medium-sized (0.01 to 0.1%). V usage is TRBV6-2 or TRBV6-3 and J usage is TRBJ1-5; D not certain. Trimming took off 0 bases at V and 9 bases at J, with 9 bases between the two ends. Germline assignment: CDR1 MNHEY and CDR2 SVGEGT. The CDR3 is 13 amino acids. In nucleotides, the CDR3 is TGTGCCAGCAGTTACTCGAAAGGTCTGCCCCAGCATTTT. It codes for CASSYSKGLPQHF.

This clonotype is labeled as medium-sized. The chain couples TRBV3-1 to TRBJ2-1; D gene unclear. With 1 base removed from V and 7 bases from J, the gap between germline ends came to 2 bases. This CDR3 is 11 amino acids long. Per germline, CDR1 LGHDT and CDR2 YNNKEL (reference sequence). CDR3 loop: CASSQANEQFF. The CDR3 nucleotides are TGTGCCAGCAGCCAAGCTAATGAGCAGTTCTTC.

This clonotype is termed large. CDR3 loop: CSARDGPDEQFF. CDR3 DNA: TGCAGTGCTAGGGACGGACCGGATGAGCAGTTCTTC. This chain connects TRBV20-1 to TRBJ2-1; D not certain. Germline values: CDR1 DFQATT, CDR2 SNEGSKA (reference sequence). The length of the CDR3 is 12 residues. The ends were cut back, 3 bases at V and 8 bases at J, with 11 bases in the middle.

This clonotype was seen at least ten times. The genes are TRBV7-3 and TRBJ2-3, with TRBD2 matching 12 bases. V gave up 2 bases and J gave up 6 bases; unmatched junction bases: 15. The CDR3 length is 19 residues. Germline CDR1 SGHTA, CDR2 FQGTGA. CDR3 protein: CASSLGLLAGGPHTDTQYF. CDR3 in DNA: TGTGCCAGCAGCTTAGGGTTGCTAGCGGGAGGGCCCCACACGGATACGCAGTATTTT.

In this sample, this clonotype turned up a few times. The chain uses TRBV12-3 or TRBV12-4 and TRBJ2-2; the match to TRBD1 covers 10 bases. The CDR3 contains 16 residues. V was pared by 4 bases and J by 6 bases, with 8 bases of the junction left unmatched. CDR3 sequence: CASSSPGQGIAGELFF. The DNA of the CDR3 is TGTGCCAGCAGTTCTCCGGGACAGGGGATAGCCGGGGAGCTGTTTTTT.

By share, this clonotype counts as medium-sized (0.01 to 0.1%). The chain links TRBV5-1 to TRBJ1-1, with a tentative D call TRBD1 (6 bases). The V end was cut by 0 bases, the J end by 5 bases, with 14 bases between. The CDR3 has 15 amino acids. In germline, CDR1 is SGHRS, CDR2 YFSETQ. CDR3 protein: CASSLEATGSTEAFF. The CDR3 region has the DNA TGCGCCAGCAGCTTGGAAGCAACAGGGTCTACTGAAGCTTTCTTT.

This clonotype is judged medium-sized. J is TRBJ2-5 and V is TRBV7-2; weak D call: TRBD2 (5 bases). The V and J ends lost 5 bases and 2 bases respectively, with 15 bases between them. The V gene's germline CDR1 is SGHTA and CDR2 FQGNSA. CDR3 length equals 15 residues. CDR3 bases: TGTGCCAGCAGCCAACAAGGCGGGCTTCAAGAGACCCAGTACTTC. It codes for CASSQQGGLQETQYF.

This clonotype is labeled as medium-sized. The CDR3 nucleotides are TGTGCCAGCAGTATGGGACAGGGAGGTGGGACCGGGGAGCTGTTTTTT. Residues: CASSMGQGGGTGELFF. The gene calls are TRBV12-3 or TRBV12-4 and TRBJ2-2; 9 nucleotides agree with TRBD1. The trim removed 5 bases at V and 5 bases at J, leaving 9 bases unmatched. This CDR3 region has 16 residues.

The chain is built from TRBV12-3 or TRBV12-4 and TRBJ2-5; D possibly uses TRBD1 or TRBD2 (5 bases each). This CDR3 contains 15 residues. Trimming removed 7 bases at V and 3 bases at J, with 18 bases between. Here the CDR3 DNA reads TGTGCCAGCACCTATTCAGGGTGGGGGAAAGAGACCCAGTACTTC. Translated: CASTYSGWGKETQYF.

This clonotype is categorized as medium-sized (0.01 to 0.1%). The chain uses TRBV6-5 and TRBJ2-3; the D gene is possibly TRBD1 (5 bases). The CDR3 extends over 17 amino acids. The ends were cut back, 6 bases at V and 0 bases at J, with 19 bases in the middle. Germline lookup yields CDR1 MNHEY and CDR2 SVGAGI. The CDR3 nucleotides read TGTGCCAGCAGGACAGTTTTTGGACCTCCTAGCACAGATACGCAGTATTTT. This codes for CASRTVFGPPSTDTQYF.

The CDR3 DNA reads as TGTGCCAGCAGCTTAGGGAAAGGGATCCATAGCAATCAGCCCCAGCATTTT. Protein: CASSLGKGIHSNQPQHF. This chain uses TRBV7-9 with TRBJ1-5, with D uncertain. Germline lookup yields CDR1 SEHNR and CDR2 FQNEAQ (reference sequence). The CDR3 length is 17 residues. V was shortened by 1 base and J by 0 bases, with 13 bases between the two germline ends.